This paragraph reports one T cell receptor beta chain. This record comes from a study of blood T cell repertoires in COVID-19. Background on the study: Donors in the United States, Italy and Spain gave samples during acute or convalescent COVID-19. T cells, B-cell-depleted T cells, or PBMCs supplied cDNA or gDNA.

The V gene lost 7 bases and the J gene lost 5 bases, with 17 bases spanning the gap. Germline V gives CDR1 WSHSY, CDR2 SAAADI. CDR3 length: 14 residues. Authors' processing steps: It was from reference gene primer amplification that nucleated cell counts were estimated. Using immunoSEQ multiplex PCR, the repertoire was profiled, and TCRdb retains in-frame clones only, with some absent. The V and J calls and clone size come from that table; D and trimming were worked out from the DNA. The sample lists tens of thousands of clones; around 90% were seen once. Material for sequencing was peripheral blood. This clonotype originated in a human donor in a cohort sampled during active COVID-19. This chain uses TRBV10-2 with TRBJ2-5; a possible D gene is TRBD2 (5 bases). CDR3 protein: CASTESGLSETQYF. Here the CDR3 DNA reads TGCGCCAGCACCGAATCAGGACTCTCGGAGACCCAGTACTTC.